The 10 T cell receptor beta chains below all came from one sample that was sequenced in a study of T cells in Graves' hyperthyroidism and ophthalmopathy (dated by TCRdb to between 2018 and 2021). The library was produced with multiplex PCR. TCRdb records Illumina HiSeq 2000 as the sequencer. The TCR beta CDR3 regions were amplified from RNA transcripts. The TCR CDR3 was subjected to a first round of RT-PCR using the HTBI primer set and the Qiagen OneStep RT-PCR kit. In-frame beta chains were kept once TCRdb had trimmed the public reads at Q25 with fastp and called clones with MiXCR. CDR3 protein duplicates are merged, each entry listing the most common genes and DNA. Present in this sample are around 500,000 distinct CDR3 sequences, less than 25% of which were seen just once. The biggest ten clones account for 45% to 55% of the sample. Sequenced: blood. Every receptor here comes from a woman between 70 and 85 years old with Graves' ophthalmopathy.

The rearrangement joins TRBV30 to TRBJ1-6; D gene uncertain. V was shortened by 1 base and J by 8 bases, with 9 bases between the two germline ends. The CDR3 extends over 13 amino acids. Germline assignment: CDR1 GTSNPN and CDR2 SVGIG (reference sequence). The CDR3 DNA follows: TGTGCCTGGAGTGAGGGCCCTTATTCACCCCTCCACTTT. Amino acids: CAWSEGPYSPLHF.

In this sample, this clonotype turned up many times. The rearrangement uses TRBV7-9 and TRBJ2-1, with 7 bases identical to TRBD2. This CDR3 has 16 amino acids. J was trimmed by 0 bases and V by 5 bases; bases with no gene match: 7. Germline V lookup: CDR1 SEHNR, CDR2 FQNEAQ (reference sequence). CDR3 DNA sequence: TGTGCCAGCAGCCGCTGGCGGGAGAGCTCCTACAATGAGCAGTTCTTC. As protein: CASSRWRESSYNEQFF.

This clonotype was picked up many times. The rearrangement joins TRBV11-1 to TRBJ2-1; D gene uncertain. V gave up 4 bases and J gave up 2 bases, with 9 bases separating them. From germline, CDR1 is SGHAT and CDR2 FQDESV (reference sequence). This CDR3 spans 14 amino acids. This chain's CDR3 is CASSSRTTYNEQFF. CDR3 DNA: TGTGCCAGCAGCTCCAGGACGACCTACAATGAGCAGTTCTTC.

This clonotype has a handful of counts. The chain is built from TRBV15 and TRBJ2-5; the D is unclear. The CDR3 length is 15 residues. Germline-derived CDR1 and CDR2 are LNHNV and YYDKDF (reference sequence). With 4 bases removed from V and 0 bases from J, the gap between germline ends came to 12 bases. CDR3 residues: CATSTPRMNQETQYF. The CDR3 nucleotides are TGTGCCACCAGCACCCCCCGGATGAACCAAGAGACCCAGTACTTC.

This clonotype came up a few times. The rearrangement uses TRBV5-6 and TRBJ2-3; 12 nucleotides agree with TRBD1. Per the germline V gene, CDR1 is SGHDT and CDR2 is YYEEEE. The CDR3 runs 15 residues. V shed 4 bases and J 4 bases; nucleotides not matched to a gene: 4. The chain's CDR3 is CASSAGQGAADTQYF. The DNA for the CDR3 is TGTGCCAGCAGCGCGGGACAGGGGGCAGCAGATACGCAGTATTTT.

The CDR3, as DNA: TGTGCCAGTAGTATATGGGGAGAGACCCAGTACTTC. Its translation: CASSIWGETQYF. The J gene is TRBJ2-5, the V gene TRBV19; unclear D gene. Germline CDR1 and CDR2: LNHDA and SQIVND (reference sequence). The CDR3 has 12 residues. Trimming left V 2 bases short and J 4 bases short, with 5 bases between.

This clonotype was picked up a small number of times. The rearrangement uses TRBV12-3 or TRBV12-4 and TRBJ2-5; D is undetermined. The CDR3 is 12 residues long. V lost 5 bases and J 7 bases, leaving 11 bases between the germline ends. This CDR3 reads CASSTQLVTQYF. CDR3 sequence (DNA): TGTGCCAGCAGTACCCAACTCGTGACCCAGTACTTC.

As for this clonotype: A read error is possible here, since a much larger clone lies one base away. V and J are TRBV12-5 and TRBJ1-2; no firm D call. Germline CDR1 and CDR2: LGHNT and FRNRAP. This CDR3 comprises 13 residues. Trimming took 7 bases from V and 3 from J, leaving 12 bases between them. The CDR3 bases are TGTGCTAGTGCTGGGTCCGACGACTATGGCTACACCTTC. Encoded protein: CASAGSDDYGYTF.

The chain joins TRBV19 to TRBJ2-1, with 11 bases matching TRBD2. V lost 6 bases, J lost 7 bases, and 11 bases stayed unmatched. Per the germline V gene, CDR1 is LNHDA and CDR2 is SQIVND (reference sequence). This CDR3 is built from 16 residues. DNA for the CDR3: TGTGCCAGTAGCACCTTAGCGGGAGGGCCGGGTAATGAGCAGTTCTTC. Translating it yields CASSTLAGGPGNEQFF.

This clonotype has just one count. The J gene is TRBJ1-1, the V gene TRBV18; 7 bases line up with TRBD1. Germline CDR1 KGHSH, CDR2 LQKENI. With 2 bases clipped from V and 11 bases from J, the junction kept 8 bases outside the gene matches. This CDR3 contains 13 residues. This CDR3 is CASSPFRDRAAFF. The CDR3 DNA is TGTGCCAGCTCACCATTTCGAGACAGGGCGGCTTTCTTT.